Listed here is a single T cell receptor beta chain. Its antigen is still unknown. The sample comes from a study of response to subunit inactivated influenza vaccine. MiXCR, run by TCRdb on the RT-PCR reads, gives a single entry per CDR3 protein. The sample carries fewer than 250,000 distinct CDR3 sequences, around 15% recorded once. V lost 0 bases to trimming and J lost 11 bases; unmatched junction nucleotides: 5. This CDR3 is 14 amino acids long. CDR1 and CDR2 from the germline V gene are DFQATT and SNEGSKA (reference sequence). The study, taken as a whole, reports: Authors suggested each seasonal influenza vaccination recruits few new T cells.

The genes are TRBV20-1 and TRBJ1-6, with TRBD1 matching 9 bases. This TCR came from a man aged 50-59 years who received an inactivated influenza vaccine. The source was CD8+ T cells sorted from PBMCs, collected more than 4 days after vaccination. This CDR3 reads CSARDRDRVPPLHF. For the CDR3, the DNA is TGCAGTGCTAGAGATCGGGACAGGGTGCCACCCCTCCACTTT.